This T cell receptor (beta chain) was sequenced during a study of graft-versus-host responses after intestinal transplantation. Study context: As for transplant type, recipients had multivisceral, liver-intestinal, or isolated intestinal grafts. The whole recipient group had anti-thymocyte globulin induction followed by tacrolimus and steroids for two to four years. Whole-study results and caveats: The highest levels of circulating GvH clones went along with early declines in HvG clones after transplant. The marrow of recipients harbored GvH clones, and ileum or blood showed some of them first.

The protocol was immunoSEQ multiplex PCR, while the TCRdb copy is restricted to in-frame clones and leaves out a portion. The table records some 150,000 clones, 80% to 95% of them present only once. This CDR3 is 17 amino acids long. On this clone: As yet, its antigen is unknown.

The specimen was unstimulated CD4+ T cells sorted from spleen or lymph node cells, collected before intestinal transplant. This TCR was sampled from a human donor who received an intestinal transplant. The J gene is TRBJ1-5, the V gene TRBV21-1; TRBD1, as called in the table, went unchecked against the DNA. TRBV21-1 is termed a pseudogene. The CDR3 is CASSTRTRGIGNQPQHF. The CDR3 bases are TGTGCCAGCAGCACAAGGACCAGGGGGATTGGCAATCAGCCCCAGCATTTT.